The 13 T cell receptor beta chains below all came from one sample that was sequenced in a study of blood T cell repertoires in COVID-19. Assay used: immunoSEQ multiplex PCR; TCRdb lists only in-frame clones, some missing. The sample records around 60,000 clones, nearly 90% being singletons. Sequences were obtained from peripheral blood. The receptors here all came from a man in his 60s with active COVID-19.

Judged by abundance, this clone is medium-sized. J is TRBJ2-7 and V is TRBV7-2; 12 bases fit TRBD2. After removal of 2 bases from V and 7 bases from J, the junction contained 3 bases not matched to a gene. Per the germline V gene, CDR1 is SGHTA and CDR2 is FQGNSA. The CDR3 runs to 14 residues. CDR3 bases: TGTGCCAGCAGCTTACGGACTAGCGGGAAAGAGCAGTACTTC. Its translation is CASSLRTSGKEQYF. Together with reference TRBV7-2 and TRBJ2-7, the CDR3 gives the full variable domain: GAGVSQSPSNKVTEKGKDVELRCDPISGHTALYWYRQSLGQGLEFLIYFQGNSAPDKSGLPSDRFSAERTGGSVSTLTIQRTQQEDSAVYLCASSLRTSGKEQYFGPGTRLTVT.

This chain joins TRBV6-1 and TRBJ2-7, with 10 bases identical to TRBD2. J lost 4 bases, V lost 3 bases, and 6 bases had no gene match. Per the germline V gene, CDR1 is MNHNS and CDR2 is SASEGT. The CDR3 is made up of 15 amino acids. In nucleotides, the CDR3 is TGTGCCAGCAGTGAGTCTAGCGGGAGCGTGTACGAGCAGTACTTC. Protein sequence: CASSESSGSVYEQYF.

The chain joins TRBV28 to TRBJ2-2; maybe TRBD1 (5 bases). In germline, CDR1 is MDHEN, CDR2 SYDVKM. V dropped 1 base and J dropped 2 bases, with 17 bases sitting between them. The CDR3 extends over 18 amino acids. The CDR3 spells CASSLFAVGQPNTGELFF. The CDR3 bases are TGTGCCAGCAGTTTATTCGCGGTGGGGCAGCCCAACACCGGGGAGCTGTTTTTT.

This chain uses TRBV18 with TRBJ2-7, with TRBD2 matching over 8 bases. Germline V gene sequence: CDR1 KGHSH, CDR2 LQKENI. The CDR3 runs to 15 residues. The V segment lost 2 bases and the J segment 4 bases; nucleotides outside the gene matches: 7. The CDR3 sequence is CASSPAGGASYEQYF. The CDR3 DNA reads TGTGCCAGCTCACCAGCGGGGGGCGCGAGTTACGAGCAGTACTTC.

V gene TRBV28 combines with J gene TRBJ1-5; 8 bases map to TRBD1. CDR3 size: 16 residues. Trimming removed 1 base from V and 9 bases from J; junction bases left unmatched: 11. CDR1 is MDHEN and CDR2 is SYDVKM in the germline V gene. CDR3 sequence reads: CASSLSVAGGNLPQHF. CDR3 in DNA: TGTGCCAGCAGTTTATCAGTCGCAGGGGGCAATTTGCCCCAGCATTTT.

V gene TRBV18 combines with J gene TRBJ1-5; 8 bases fit TRBD1. The CDR3 contains 15 residues. Germline V lookup: CDR1 KGHSH, CDR2 LQKENI. V lost 2 bases to trimming and J lost 5 bases; unmatched junction nucleotides: 5. The CDR3 is CASSPVQTGDQPQHF. In DNA, the CDR3 is TGTGCCAGCTCACCAGTTCAGACAGGGGATCAGCCCCAGCATTTT. Based on the CDR3 plus reference TRBV18 and TRBJ1-5, the full variable domain is NAGVMQNPRHLVRRRGQEARLRCSPMKGHSHVYWYRQLPEEGLKFMVYLQKENIIDESGMPKERFSAEFPKEGPSILRIQQVVRGDSAAYFCASSPVQTGDQPQHFGDGTRLSIL.

This clone is a singleton in its sample. The chain is built from TRBV9 and TRBJ1-1; a possible D gene is TRBD1 (5 bases). The germline V and J ends were trimmed by 4 bases and 1 base, with 14 bases remaining between them. This CDR3 spans 15 amino acids. Germline values: CDR1 SGDLS, CDR2 YYNGEE. Here the CDR3 reads CASSRSGTGNTEAFF. In DNA, the CDR3 is TGTGCCAGCAGCCGTTCCGGAACAGGGAACACTGAAGCTTTCTTT. Full variable domain (remainder filled in from reference TRBV9 and TRBJ1-1): DSGVTQTPKHLITATGQRVTLRCSPRSGDLSVYWYQQSLDQGLQFLIQYYNGEERAKGNILERFSAQQFPDLHSELNLSSLELGDSALYFCASSRSGTGNTEAFFGQGTRLTVV.

The gene calls are TRBV19 and TRBJ1-5; D is unresolved. This CDR3 is 18 amino acids long. Per the germline V gene, CDR1 is LNHDA and CDR2 is SQIVND (reference sequence). Deletions cut 6 bases from V and 2 bases from J, with 23 bases between. The CDR3 spells CASSALLRNLGGNQPQHF. The CDR3 coding sequence is TGTGCCAGTAGCGCCCTTCTGAGGAACCTGGGAGGCAATCAGCCCCAGCATTTT.

The V call is TRBV18, the J call TRBJ2-1, with 9 bases that match TRBD1. The germline V gene encodes CDR1 KGHSH and CDR2 LQKENI. V lost 8 bases and J lost 3; bases outside the gene matches: 5. This CDR3 spans 14 amino acids. CDR3 amino acids: CASARTGVYNEQFF. The CDR3 coding sequence is TGTGCCAGCGCCCGGACAGGGGTCTACAATGAGCAGTTCTTC.

In this sample, this clone turned up a few times. The rearrangement links TRBV3-1 (or the pseudogene TRBV3-2) to TRBJ2-7; possibly TRBD1 for D (6 bases). The CDR3 loop spans 13 amino acids. Germline V gene sequence: CDR1 LGHDT, CDR2 YNNKEL (reference sequence). Trimming shortened V by 2 bases and J by 6 bases, and 11 bases separated the two germline ends. The CDR3 DNA reads TGTGCCAGCAGCCAACCTGGGGGCGGCGAGCAGTACTTC. It codes for CASSQPGGGEQYF.

The genes are TRBV5-6 and TRBJ2-3, with 11 bases lining up with TRBD1. The germline gives CDR1 SGHDT, CDR2 YYEEEE. Trimming removed 2 bases from V and 1 base from J; junction bases left unmatched: 3. The CDR3 contains 16 residues. CDR3 sequence reads: CASSLGQGAGTDTQYF. CDR3 DNA sequence: TGTGCCAGCAGCTTAGGACAGGGGGCCGGCACAGATACGCAGTATTTT.

J is TRBJ2-2 and V is TRBV9, with 11 bases lining up with TRBD2. J was trimmed by 6 bases and V by 6 bases; bases with no gene match: 7. CDR1 and CDR2 (germline): SGDLS, YYNGEE. The CDR3 contains 15 residues. The CDR3 reads CASTLSGGASGELFF. Here the CDR3 DNA reads TGTGCCAGCACCCTTAGCGGGGGGGCATCCGGGGAGCTGTTTTTT. Looking up the rest from reference TRBV9 and TRBJ2-2 gives the full variable domain: DSGVTQTPKHLITATGQRVTLRCSPRSGDLSVYWYQQSLDQGLQFLIQYYNGEERAKGNILERFSAQQFPDLHSELNLSSLELGDSALYFCASTLSGGASGELFFGEGSRLTVL.

The V call is TRBV9, the J call TRBJ2-7, with TRBD1 as a possible D gene (6 bases). Per germline, CDR1 SGDLS and CDR2 YYNGEE. The CDR3 consists of 14 residues. V was trimmed by 4 bases and J by 0 bases, leaving 11 bases between them. CDR3 DNA sequence: TGTGCCAGCAGCCCAAGGACAGACTCCTACGAGCAGTACTTC. Amino acid sequence: CASSPRTDSYEQYF.